This T cell receptor (beta chain) was sequenced in a study of blood T cell repertoires in COVID-19. The wider study: T cells, B-cell-depleted T cells, or PBMCs supplied cDNA or gDNA.

Resolution of symptoms, clearance, or two negative PCRs was present in recovered Cohort 3 donors. The method was immunoSEQ multiplex PCR; TCRdb's version includes in-frame clones alone and lacks a portion of them. Seen here are some 70,000 clones, 70% to 90% observed once, and the top ten hold around 10%. The CDR3 sequence is 15 residues long. Trimming stripped 2 bases from V and 1 base from J, with 9 bases between. Germline CDR1 SGHVS, CDR2 FQNEAQ. The rearrangement links TRBV7-8 to TRBJ1-5; D is unclear. Source material: PBMCs or T cells enriched from blood (not recorded which). This TCR was sampled from a woman aged 40 to 50 who had recovered from COVID-19. The CDR3 sequence is CASSLLAQSNQPQHF. As DNA, the CDR3 is TGTGCCAGCAGCTTACTGGCACAGAGCAATCAGCCCCAGCATTTT. The full variable domain, its missing parts supplied by reference TRBV7-8 and TRBJ1-5, is GAGVSQSPRYKVAKRGQDVALRCDPISGHVSLFWYQQALGQGPEFLTYFQNEAQLDKSGLPSDRFFAERPEGSVSTLKIQRTQQEDSAVYLCASSLLAQSNQPQHFGDGTRLSIL.